This T cell receptor beta chain was found in a study of cytomegalovirus exposure and HLA in healthy donors. Trimming cost V 1 base and J 7 bases; bases outside gene matches: 4. The germline V gene encodes CDR1 SGHTA and CDR2 FQGNSA. This CDR3 is 15 amino acids long. Amplification used 60 Vbeta primers and 13 Jbeta primers. Data came from immunoSEQ multiplex PCR; TCRdb stores just in-frame clones and leaves some out. The table lists roughly 180,000 clones, under 80% of them singletons. This clonotype originated in a woman between 50 and 59 years old in good health and CMV-seropositive. Material: PBMCs. The V gene is TRBV7-2, the J gene TRBJ1-4; 9 positions agree with TRBD1. In DNA, the CDR3 is TGTGCCAGCAGCTTAGGGGGGACAGGGTTTGAAAAACTGTTTTTT. Its protein is CASSLGGTGFEKLFF.